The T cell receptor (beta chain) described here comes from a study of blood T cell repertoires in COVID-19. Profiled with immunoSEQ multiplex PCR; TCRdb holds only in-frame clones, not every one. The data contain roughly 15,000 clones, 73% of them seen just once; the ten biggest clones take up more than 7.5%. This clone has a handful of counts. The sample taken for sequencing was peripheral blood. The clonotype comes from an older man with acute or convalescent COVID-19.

Written as DNA, the CDR3 is TGTGCCAGCAGAGGGACAGCGAACACCGGGGAGCTGTTTTTT. Protein product: CASRGTANTGELFF. The chain employs TRBV28 and TRBJ2-2; the match to TRBD1 covers 7 bases. Germline V lookup: CDR1 MDHEN, CDR2 SYDVKM. The ends lost 6 bases at V and 0 bases at J; junction bases unmatched: 1. The CDR3 contains 14 residues.